These 26 T cell receptor beta chains share one sample of origin, sequenced in a study of cytomegalovirus exposure and HLA in healthy donors. The PCR used 60 Vbeta and 13 Jbeta primers. TCRdb's table, derived via immunoSEQ multiplex PCR, lists solely in-frame clones and lacks some. The sample comprises about 94,000 clones, about 80% of which are singletons, and 7% to 9% rests with the top ten. Sequencing input: PBMCs. The receptor set was obtained from a middle-aged man in good health and CMV-seropositive.

The chain is built from TRBV10-3 and TRBJ1-4, with 7 bases lining up with TRBD1. Germline CDR1 and CDR2: ENHRY and SYGVKD. V shed 2 bases, J shed 11 bases, and the junction held 5 bases outside the gene matches. CDR3 size: 13 residues. In DNA, the CDR3 is TGTGCCATCAGTGAGGACAGGGCTGGTAAACTGTTTTTT. It is translated as CAISEDRAGKLFF.

V usage is TRBV7-9 and J usage is TRBJ2-5, with 9 positions matching TRBD1. Germline V lookup: CDR1 SEHNR, CDR2 FQNEAQ (reference sequence). With V trimmed by 4 bases and J by 3 bases, 6 bases remained unmatched. CDR3 size: 15 residues. CDR3: CASSSFGTGKETQYF. For the CDR3, the DNA is TGTGCCAGCAGCTCGTTCGGGACAGGGAAAGAGACCCAGTACTTC.

This clone has only one observation. The V and J genes are TRBV9 and TRBJ2-1; possible D gene TRBD2, 5 bases. The germline CDR1 and CDR2 sequences are SGDLS and YYNGEE. The CDR3 sequence is 13 residues long. Trimming pared 1 base from V and 10 bases from J, leaving 12 bases between. CDR3 nucleotide sequence: TGTGCCAGCAGCGTAATCAGAAGCGGCGAGCAGTTCTTC. Its translation: CASSVIRSGEQFF.

V usage is TRBV5-1 and J usage is TRBJ2-7; 11 bases align to TRBD2. CDR1 is SGHRS and CDR2 is YFSETQ in the germline V gene. J lost 3 bases, V lost 4 bases, and 12 bases had no gene match. The CDR3 has 17 amino acids. The CDR3 DNA reads TGCGCCAGCAGCCCCGGGACTAGCGGAACCACGGGCTACGAGCAGTACTTC. Residues: CASSPGTSGTTGYEQYF.

The chain links TRBV6-1 to TRBJ1-5, with a tentative D call TRBD1 (6 bases). CDR1 is MNHNS, CDR2 SASEGT, per germline. Trimming cost V 8 bases and J 1 base, with 15 bases left between them. CDR3 length equals 15 residues. The DNA for the CDR3 is TGTGCCAGCCTGTTCAGGGGCGAGAGCAATCAGCCCCAGCATTTT. Encoded protein: CASLFRGESNQPQHF.

The rearrangement uses TRBV10-2 and TRBJ1-5, with 8 nucleotides matching TRBD1. CDR3 length equals 16 residues. V shed 7 bases, J shed 5 bases, and the junction held 13 bases outside the gene matches. CDR1 and CDR2 (germline): WSHSY, SAAADI. The chain's CDR3 is CASTEGQGKGYQPQHF. DNA of the CDR3: TGCGCCAGCACCGAAGGACAGGGAAAGGGTTATCAGCCCCAGCATTTT.

V and J are TRBV11-2 and TRBJ2-7, with a weak D call TRBD1 (9 bases). The germline V gene encodes CDR1 SGHAT and CDR2 FQNNGV. The CDR3 contains 17 residues. With 1 base removed from V and 4 bases from J, the gap between germline ends came to 20 bases. In DNA, the CDR3 is TGTGCCAGCAGCTTAGCGGGGGGGACAGGGAACTTTTACGAGCAGTACTTC. This gives the protein CASSLAGGTGNFYEQYF.

The chain recombines TRBV4-1 with TRBJ2-7; 9 bases are shared with TRBD2. The germline gives CDR1 MGHRA, CDR2 YSYEKL. The CDR3 runs to 18 residues. V gave up 1 base and J gave up 3 bases; unmatched junction bases: 13. Written as DNA, the CDR3 is TGCGCCAGCAGCCAAGCGAGGGGAAGGACTAGCGATAGCTACGAGCAGTACTTC. It encodes CASSQARGRTSDSYEQYF.

This sequence joins TRBV11-2 and TRBJ2-7; the match to TRBD2 covers 7 bases. CDR3 length equals 14 residues. Germline CDR1 reads SGHAT; CDR2 reads FQNNGV. V lost 5 bases and J lost 2; bases outside the gene matches: 6. CDR3 in amino acids: CASSRVAGPYEQYF. In nucleotides, the CDR3 is TGTGCCAGCAGCCGGGTAGCGGGCCCCTACGAGCAGTACTTC.

For this clone: As the CDR3 is not closed by the conserved phenylalanine or tryptophan, this likely results from a read error. The chain combines TRBV15 with TRBJ2-7; unclear D gene. The CDR3 runs 15 residues. Germline CDR1 and CDR2: LNHNV and YYDKDF (reference sequence). Trimming took 0 bases from V and 2 from J, leaving 11 bases between them. The CDR3 nucleotides read TGTGCCACCAGCAGAGATGCGGCCAGAACCTACGAGCAGTACCTC. Amino acids: CATSRDAARTYEQYL.

CDR3 DNA: TGTGCCAGCAGCTACGACAGTTACGAGCAGTACTTC. Its protein is CASSYDSYEQYF. This sequence joins TRBV7-9 and TRBJ2-7, with TRBD1 as a possible D gene (5 bases). Trimming removed 4 bases at V and 4 bases at J, with 8 bases between. The CDR3 extends over 12 amino acids. Germline CDR1 is SEHNR and CDR2 is FQNEAQ (reference sequence).

J is TRBJ2-3 and V is TRBV21-1; the D segment call TRBD2 is taken from the table without a DNA check. TRBV21-1 is shown as a pseudogene. CDR3 length: 20 residues. The CDR3 coding sequence is TGTGCCAGCAGCAAATTCCCCGGACTAGCGGGAGTTTTCGGGACAGATACGCAGTATTTT. Translating gives CASSKFPGLAGVFGTDTQYF.

CDR3 nucleotides: TGTGCCAGCAGTGGCAGTACCGGGGGGACCCAGTACTTC. It specifies CASSGSTGGTQYF. V gene TRBV2 combines with J gene TRBJ2-5, with TRBD2 as a possible D gene (6 bases). Germline CDR1 and CDR2: SNHLY and FYNNEI. The CDR3 has 13 residues. Trimming took off 4 bases at V and 7 bases at J, with 13 bases between the two ends.

This clone occurred a few times. The V call is TRBV4-1, the J call TRBJ1-2; 8 positions agree with TRBD1. Germline values: CDR1 MGHRA, CDR2 YSYEKL. This CDR3 has 15 residues. V trimming: 3 bases; J trimming: 6 bases; junction bases outside the gene matches: 9. The CDR3 spells CASSQDGQGYNGYTF. The CDR3 nucleotides read TGCGCCAGCAGCCAGGACGGACAGGGTTATAATGGCTACACCTTC.

J is TRBJ2-2 and V is TRBV9; D is ambiguous. CDR1 and CDR2 (germline): SGDLS, YYNGEE. Trimming took off 5 bases at V and 2 bases at J, with 13 bases between the two ends. The CDR3 totals 15 residues. In DNA form, the CDR3 reads TGTGCCAGCAGTCCGGCAGGCGTAAACACCGGGGAGCTGTTTTTT. This gives the protein CASSPAGVNTGELFF.

V gene TRBV5-1 combines with J gene TRBJ2-3; D uncertain. V gave up 5 bases and J gave up 0 bases, with 13 bases separating them. Germline V gene data show CDR1 as SGHRS and CDR2 as YFSETQ. The CDR3 loop spans 15 amino acids. CDR3 loop: CASRLDGTSTDTQYF. For the CDR3, the DNA is TGCGCCAGCAGGCTAGACGGAACTAGCACAGATACGCAGTATTTT.

The chain has TRBV9 and TRBJ2-2, with a tentative D call TRBD2 (5 bases). The CDR3 has 15 amino acids. CDR1 and CDR2 (germline): SGDLS, YYNGEE. Trimming pared 4 bases from V and 0 bases from J, leaving 10 bases between. CDR3 sequence: CASSPSYANTGELFF. CDR3 nucleotides: TGTGCCAGCAGCCCTAGCTACGCGAACACCGGGGAGCTGTTTTTT.

The CDR3 loop is CAISAETSGYNEQFF. CDR3 DNA: TGTGCCATCAGTGCAGAGACTAGCGGCTACAATGAGCAGTTCTTC. The chain has TRBV10-3 and TRBJ2-1; TRBD2 matches at 9 bases. The CDR3 runs to 15 residues. The trim removed 4 bases at V and 3 bases at J, leaving 4 bases unmatched. Germline values: CDR1 ENHRY, CDR2 SYGVKD.

A few counts support this clone. This chain connects TRBV5-6 to TRBJ2-3, with D maybe TRBD2 (6 bases). V was clipped by 6 bases and J by 1 base, with 12 bases between them. The germline CDR1 and CDR2 sequences are SGHDT and YYEEEE. The CDR3 is 14 residues long. CDR3 in DNA: TGTGCCAGCAATGTTGGCGGGGGCACAGATACGCAGTATTTT. Translating gives CASNVGGGTDTQYF.

This clone came up once. The genes are TRBV10-3 and TRBJ2-2; no clear D. V dropped 6 bases and J dropped 0 bases, with 2 bases sitting between them. This CDR3 spans 12 amino acids. Germline V gene sequence: CDR1 ENHRY, CDR2 SYGVKD. DNA of the CDR3: TGTGCCATCAGCACGAACACCGGGGAGCTGTTTTTT. It encodes CAISTNTGELFF.

This chain links TRBV5-6 with TRBJ2-3; TRBD1 might be the D (6 bases). Germline loops: CDR1 SGHDT, CDR2 YYEEEE. The CDR3 has 14 residues. V gave up 2 bases and J gave up 2 bases, with 9 bases separating them. CDR3 region: CASSFDRNTDTQYF. The CDR3 coding sequence is TGTGCCAGCAGCTTCGACAGGAACACAGATACGCAGTATTTT.

Only one count was recorded for this clone. The chain carries TRBV6-1 and TRBJ1-2, with D unclear. V lost 2 bases to trimming and J lost 6 bases, with 19 bases between them. The CDR3 runs to 16 residues. Germline CDR1 is MNHNS and CDR2 is SASEGT. The CDR3 loop is CASSEFLRDTGDGYTF. The CDR3 DNA reads as TGTGCCAGCAGTGAATTTCTCCGCGATACCGGGGATGGCTACACCTTC.

V usage is TRBV11-2 and J usage is TRBJ2-3, with 8 bases identical to TRBD1. The V gene's germline CDR1 is SGHAT and CDR2 FQNNGV. CDR3 length: 16 amino acids. V lost 5 bases to trimming and J lost 1 base; unmatched junction nucleotides: 8. The CDR3 region has the DNA TGTGCCAGCAGCCCTCTTCTGGGACAGGGCACAGATACGCAGTATTTT. Translating gives CASSPLLGQGTDTQYF.

The CDR3 DNA reads TGCGCCAGCAGCCAGGGACTAGCGGGAGGCTCGGATACGCAGTATTTT. It specifies CASSQGLAGGSDTQYF. The chain employs TRBV4-1 and TRBJ2-3; TRBD2 matches at 15 bases. Germline-derived CDR1 and CDR2 are MGHRA and YSYEKL. The CDR3 is 16 amino acids. The ends lost 3 bases at V and 6 bases at J; junction bases unmatched: 4.

This clone was seen only a few times. The chain combines TRBV5-4 with TRBJ1-3; the D is unclear. The CDR3 sequence is 15 residues long. Trimming stripped 1 base from V and 0 bases from J, with 8 bases between. Germline loops: CDR1 SGHNT, CDR2 YYREEE (reference sequence). CDR3 sequence reads: CASSLPDSSGNTIYF. DNA of the CDR3: TGTGCCAGCAGCTTGCCAGACTCCTCTGGAAACACCATATATTTT.

The genes are TRBV11-2 and TRBJ1-1; 9 nucleotides line up with TRBD1. Germline V CDR1 and CDR2: SGHAT, FQNNGV. Losses at the gene ends were 3 bases for V and 3 bases for J; bases not matched to a gene: 5. The CDR3 runs to 15 residues. The CDR3 is CASSFLQGAYTEAFF. In DNA, the CDR3 is TGTGCCAGCAGCTTCCTACAGGGGGCGTACACTGAAGCTTTCTTT.